This T cell receptor beta chain was recorded in a study of graft-versus-host responses after intestinal transplantation. Trimming removed 10 bases from V and 6 bases from J; junction bases left unmatched: 9. Germline loops: CDR1 MNHNS, CDR2 SASEGT. This CDR3 is built from 13 residues. Clones were read by immunoSEQ multiplex PCR, and TCRdb kept only the in-frame ones, dropping some. The sample has 60,000 to 70,000 clones; about 89% are singletons. Intraepithelial and lamina propria lymphocytes were released after the graft tissue was processed. This receptor was identified in a human patient who received an intestinal transplant, so some T cells may come from the graft donor. This sample comprised ileum tissue, obtained less than 400 days after transplant. This chain uses TRBV6-1 with TRBJ1-3; 7 bases line up with TRBD1. Here the CDR3 reads CAMSGTGENTIYF. DNA of the CDR3: TGTGCCATGTCGGGAACAGGGGAAAACACCATATATTTT.